This is a list of T cell receptor beta chains from one sample in a study of blood T cell repertoires in COVID-19. Only in-frame clones appear in the TCRdb table, and some are missing; sequencing was by immunoSEQ multiplex PCR. Here the sample spans about 250,000 clones, around 89% being singletons. Sequencing input: peripheral blood. These receptors originate from a woman between 55 and 75 years old with COVID-19, enrolled during active disease. Both conserved end residues are part of each CDR3. A D gene is named only where the DNA matches it firmly. Expanded clones are given a class, and other clones once, few, many or no size at all.

size: NA; V: TRBV27; D: TRBD1; J: TRBJ1-1; CDR3: CASSPRTGWVTEAFF; DNA: TGTGCCAGCAGTCCTCGGACAGGATGGGTCACTGAAGCTTTCTTT
size: NA; V: TRBV7-2; D: NA; J: TRBJ1-5; CDR3: CASSLGHRRNQPQHF; DNA: TGTGCCAGCAGCTTAGGACACAGGCGCAATCAGCCCCAGCATTTT
size: once; V: TRBV5-1; D: NA; J: TRBJ2-7; CDR3: CASAQDPMRYEQYF; DNA: TGCGCCAGCGCACAGGACCCAATGCGGTACGAGCAGTACTTC
size: NA; V: TRBV6-5; D: NA; J: TRBJ2-1; CDR3: CASSYGYRTRYDEQFF; DNA: TGTGCCAGCAGTTACGGCTACAGGACCCGCTACGATGAGCAGTTCTTC
size: once; V: TRBV5-1; D: NA; J: TRBJ1-6; CDR3: CASSLSIADSPLHF; DNA: TGCGCCAGCAGCTTGAGTATAGCGGATTCACCCCTCCACTTT
size: NA; V: TRBV5-1; D: NA; J: TRBJ1-1; CDR3: CASGPSSGLANTEAFF; DNA: TGCGCCAGCGGGCCCTCATCGGGACTCGCGAACACTGAAGCTTTCTTT
size: NA; V: TRBV5-4; D: TRBD2; J: TRBJ2-3; CDR3: CASSAGGLLAYTDTQYF; DNA: TGTGCCAGCAGCGCCGGGGGGTTACTAGCGTACACAGATACGCAGTATTTT
size: NA; V: TRBV10-3; D: TRBD1; J: TRBJ1-2; CDR3: CAIREGQGNYGYTF; DNA: TGTGCCATCAGGGAGGGACAGGGAAACTATGGCTACACCTTC
size: NA; V: TRBV14; D: NA; J: TRBJ1-2; CDR3: CASSQAGYRANYGYTF; DNA: TGTGCCAGCAGCCAAGCTGGGTACCGGGCTAACTATGGCTACACCTTC
size: NA; V: TRBV7-2; D: TRBD2; J: TRBJ2-7; CDR3: CASSSGLAGEYGSYEQYF; DNA: TGTGCCAGCAGCTCGGGACTAGCGGGGGAGTACGGCTCCTACGAGCAGTACTTC
size: NA; V: TRBV4-1; D: TRBD1; J: TRBJ2-6; CDR3: CASSRDRVAGANVLTF; DNA: TGCGCCAGCAGCCGGGACAGGGTGGCTGGGGCCAACGTCCTGACTTTC
size: NA; V: TRBV20-1; D: NA; J: TRBJ2-1; CDR3: CSATTGNEQFF; DNA: TGCAGTGCTACGACTGGCAATGAGCAGTTCTTC
size: NA; V: TRBV19; D: NA; J: TRBJ1-1; CDR3: CASSAQKRNTEAFF; DNA: TGTGCCAGTAGTGCTCAGAAAAGGAACACTGAAGCTTTCTTT
size: NA; V: TRBV15; D: NA; J: TRBJ1-2; CDR3: CATSEVGDTF; DNA: TGTGCCACCAGCGAAGTAGGAGACACCTTC
size: NA; V: TRBV7-3; D: NA; J: TRBJ1-2; CDR3: CASSLNRADGYTF; DNA: TGTGCCAGCAGCTTAAACAGGGCCGATGGCTACACCTTC
size: NA; V: TRBV2; D: TRBD1; J: TRBJ1-2; CDR3: CASSVKTGAIYGYTF; DNA: TGTGCCAGCAGTGTGAAGACAGGGGCTATATATGGCTACACCTTC
size: NA; V: TRBV5-4; D: NA; J: TRBJ1-1; CDR3: CASSLDPGQTEAFF; DNA: TGTGCCAGCAGCTTGGACCCGGGTCAGACTGAAGCTTTCTTT
size: NA; V: TRBV2; D: NA; J: TRBJ2-2; CDR3: CASRRGAGTGELFF; DNA: TGTGCCAGCCGCCGGGGGGCAGGCACCGGGGAGCTGTTTTTT
size: NA; V: TRBV3-1/TRBV3-2; D: NA; J: TRBJ1-2; CDR3: CASSQEARAYGYTF; DNA: TGTGCCAGCAGCCAAGAAGCCAGGGCCTATGGCTACACCTTC
size: NA; V: TRBV19; D: TRBD1; J: TRBJ1-1; CDR3: CASSAGGPTNTEAFF; DNA: TGTGCCAGTAGCGCAGGGGGGCCCACGAACACTGAAGCTTTCTTT
size: few; V: TRBV7-3; D: NA; J: TRBJ1-4; CDR3: CASSPTAGAGEKLFF; DNA: TGTGCCAGCAGCCCAACGGCGGGGGCGGGGGAAAAACTGTTTTTT
size: once; V: TRBV4-2; D: NA; J: TRBJ1-1; CDR3: CASSQDPGRTEAFF; DNA: TGTGCCAGCAGCCAAGATCCGGGGAGAACTGAAGCTTTCTTT
size: NA; V: TRBV3-1/TRBV3-2; D: TRBD1; J: TRBJ2-1; CDR3: CASSLGQGPREQFF; DNA: TGTGCCAGCAGTCTTGGACAGGGGCCGCGGGAGCAGTTCTTC
size: once; V: TRBV5-5; D: NA; J: TRBJ1-1; CDR3: CASSSLTEIPTEAFF; DNA: TGTGCCAGCAGCTCCCTGACAGAAATTCCCACTGAAGCTTTCTTT
size: NA; V: TRBV6-2/TRBV6-3; D: NA; J: TRBJ1-1; CDR3: CASSYRLGVLNTEAFF; DNA: TGTGCCAGCAGTTACCGTCTAGGGGTCCTGAACACTGAAGCTTTCTTT
size: once; V: TRBV5-1; D: NA; J: TRBJ1-2; CDR3: CASSLEKGSNYGYTF; DNA: TGCGCCAGCAGCTTGGAGAAGGGGTCTAACTATGGCTACACCTTC
size: NA; V: TRBV10-3; D: TRBD1; J: TRBJ2-5; CDR3: CATRDRDRWETQYF; DNA: TGTGCCACCAGGGACAGGGATCGGTGGGAGACCCAGTACTTC
size: NA; V: TRBV19; D: TRBD2; J: TRBJ2-3; CDR3: CASSIGGSGGPDTQYF; DNA: TGTGCCAGTAGTATAGGGGGTAGCGGGGGGCCCGATACGCAGTATTTT
size: NA; V: TRBV6-6; D: NA; J: TRBJ1-1; CDR3: CASSYSGGPQSEAFF; DNA: TGTGCCAGCAGTTACTCCGGGGGACCTCAATCCGAAGCTTTCTTT
size: NA; V: TRBV5-1; D: TRBD2; J: TRBJ2-3; CDR3: CASSTSGGAGDTQYF; DNA: TGCGCCAGCAGCACTAGCGGGGGGGCCGGAGATACGCAGTATTTT
size: NA; V: TRBV7-9; D: NA; J: TRBJ1-2; CDR3: CASSSPHQQGHYGYTF; DNA: TGTGCCAGCAGCTCCCCACACCAACAGGGCCACTATGGCTACACCTTC
size: NA; V: TRBV28; D: TRBD1; J: TRBJ2-5; CDR3: CASRWGQSRETQYF; DNA: TGTGCCAGCAGATGGGGACAGAGCAGAGAGACCCAGTACTTC
size: NA; V: TRBV5-1; D: NA; J: TRBJ2-1; CDR3: CASSLGNGEAYNEQFF; DNA: TGCGCCAGCAGCTTGGGTAACGGGGAAGCCTACAATGAGCAGTTCTTC
size: NA; V: TRBV7-3; D: NA; J: TRBJ1-2; CDR3: CASRVTGSGNYGYTF; DNA: TGTGCCAGCAGAGTCACAGGGAGTGGTAACTATGGCTACACCTTC
size: NA; V: TRBV19; D: NA; J: TRBJ1-1; CDR3: CASSPIEGFRVTEAFF; DNA: TGTGCCAGTAGTCCTATTGAGGGATTTAGGGTCACTGAAGCTTTCTTT
size: NA; V: TRBV7-2; D: NA; J: TRBJ2-3; CDR3: CASSSNLWGVSTDTQYF; DNA: TGTGCCAGCAGCTCAAACCTATGGGGGGTTAGCACAGATACGCAGTATTTT
size: NA; V: TRBV7-9; D: NA; J: TRBJ1-2; CDR3: CASSRRQSSYGYTF; DNA: TGTGCCAGCAGCCGACGACAGAGTTCCTATGGCTACACCTTC
size: few; V: TRBV7-9; D: NA; J: TRBJ2-7; CDR3: CASSLGGGSGSYEQYF; DNA: TGTGCCAGCAGCTTAGGAGGGGGATCGGGGTCCTACGAGCAGTACTTC
size: NA; V: TRBV18; D: NA; J: TRBJ2-3; CDR3: CASSPGALTDTQYF; DNA: TGTGCCAGCTCACCAGGGGCGCTGACAGATACGCAGTATTTT
size: NA; V: TRBV7-2; D: NA; J: TRBJ1-6; CDR3: CASSLGGTNSPLHF; DNA: TGTGCCAGCAGCTTGGGGGGGACAAATTCACCCCTCCACTTT
size: once; V: TRBV6-2/TRBV6-3; D: NA; J: TRBJ2-1; CDR3: CASSLDNEQFF; DNA: TGTGCCAGCAGTCTTGACAATGAGCAGTTCTTC
size: NA; V: TRBV29-1; D: TRBD1; J: TRBJ1-1; CDR3: CSAQDRAKNTEAFF; DNA: TGCAGCGCACAGGACAGGGCTAAAAACACTGAAGCTTTCTTT
size: NA; V: TRBV5-5; D: TRBD1; J: TRBJ2-7; CDR3: CASSSTGGGYEQYF; DNA: TGTGCCAGCAGCAGCACAGGGGGCGGCTACGAGCAGTACTTC
size: NA; V: TRBV6-2/TRBV6-3; D: NA; J: TRBJ1-1; CDR3: CASSRPAELNTEAFF; DNA: TGTGCCAGCAGCCGACCGGCGGAATTGAACACTGAAGCTTTCTTT
size: NA; V: TRBV27; D: NA; J: TRBJ1-2; CDR3: CASSPGHSIYGYTF; DNA: TGTGCCAGCAGCCCCGGACACAGCATCTATGGCTACACCTTC
size: NA; V: TRBV4-2; D: TRBD2; J: TRBJ2-1; CDR3: CASSPTSGVSYNEQFF; DNA: TGTGCCAGCAGCCCTACTAGCGGGGTTTCCTACAATGAGCAGTTCTTC
size: once; V: TRBV6-2/TRBV6-3; D: NA; J: TRBJ2-5; CDR3: CASSPIPETQYF; DNA: TGTGCCAGCAGTCCCATTCCAGAGACCCAGTACTTC
size: NA; V: TRBV14; D: NA; J: TRBJ1-1; CDR3: CASSNYQGIRQWTEAFF; DNA: TGTGCCAGCAGTAACTACCAGGGTATCAGGCAATGGACTGAAGCTTTCTTT
size: NA; V: TRBV6-2/TRBV6-3; D: NA; J: TRBJ1-1; CDR3: CASSALAAGSTEAFF; DNA: TGTGCCAGCAGTGCTTTGGCAGCGGGGTCAACTGAAGCTTTCTTT
size: NA; V: TRBV10-3; D: NA; J: TRBJ2-3; CDR3: CAISSGRPEADTQYF; DNA: TGTGCCATCAGTTCAGGGCGGCCTGAGGCAGATACGCAGTATTTT